This TCR beta chain was sequenced for a study of beta chain features in type 1 diabetes. Study conclusions and caveats: In type 1 diabetes patients, VDJ junctions had fewer insertions; deletions at these junctions were more frequent. PCR might pick shorter templates more often, in the same way for patients and controls.

Germline CDR1 SGHTA, CDR2 FQGNSA. V was shortened by 4 bases and J by 3 bases, with 13 bases between the two germline ends. CDR3 size: 14 residues. Since all of the isolated RNA was reverse transcribed, expressed TCRB transcripts were what got sequenced. TCRdb keeps only in-frame clones here, not all; method: immunoSEQ multiplex PCR. The table lists about 300,000 clones, under 8.5% of them singletons. This clone was recorded a few times. Its specificity is unknown. A CD45RO/CCR7/CD25/CD127/CD95/CD27 panel sorted naive, central memory, regulatory and stem cell-like memory CD4+ cells. This chain uses TRBV7-2 with TRBJ2-7, with D perhaps TRBD1 (5 bases). Input material: central memory CD4+ T cells from blood. The receptor was isolated from a woman under 30 in good health. The CDR3 is CASSSAQVIYEQYF. CDR3 nucleotides: TGTGCCAGCAGCTCAGCACAGGTAATCTACGAGCAGTACTTC.